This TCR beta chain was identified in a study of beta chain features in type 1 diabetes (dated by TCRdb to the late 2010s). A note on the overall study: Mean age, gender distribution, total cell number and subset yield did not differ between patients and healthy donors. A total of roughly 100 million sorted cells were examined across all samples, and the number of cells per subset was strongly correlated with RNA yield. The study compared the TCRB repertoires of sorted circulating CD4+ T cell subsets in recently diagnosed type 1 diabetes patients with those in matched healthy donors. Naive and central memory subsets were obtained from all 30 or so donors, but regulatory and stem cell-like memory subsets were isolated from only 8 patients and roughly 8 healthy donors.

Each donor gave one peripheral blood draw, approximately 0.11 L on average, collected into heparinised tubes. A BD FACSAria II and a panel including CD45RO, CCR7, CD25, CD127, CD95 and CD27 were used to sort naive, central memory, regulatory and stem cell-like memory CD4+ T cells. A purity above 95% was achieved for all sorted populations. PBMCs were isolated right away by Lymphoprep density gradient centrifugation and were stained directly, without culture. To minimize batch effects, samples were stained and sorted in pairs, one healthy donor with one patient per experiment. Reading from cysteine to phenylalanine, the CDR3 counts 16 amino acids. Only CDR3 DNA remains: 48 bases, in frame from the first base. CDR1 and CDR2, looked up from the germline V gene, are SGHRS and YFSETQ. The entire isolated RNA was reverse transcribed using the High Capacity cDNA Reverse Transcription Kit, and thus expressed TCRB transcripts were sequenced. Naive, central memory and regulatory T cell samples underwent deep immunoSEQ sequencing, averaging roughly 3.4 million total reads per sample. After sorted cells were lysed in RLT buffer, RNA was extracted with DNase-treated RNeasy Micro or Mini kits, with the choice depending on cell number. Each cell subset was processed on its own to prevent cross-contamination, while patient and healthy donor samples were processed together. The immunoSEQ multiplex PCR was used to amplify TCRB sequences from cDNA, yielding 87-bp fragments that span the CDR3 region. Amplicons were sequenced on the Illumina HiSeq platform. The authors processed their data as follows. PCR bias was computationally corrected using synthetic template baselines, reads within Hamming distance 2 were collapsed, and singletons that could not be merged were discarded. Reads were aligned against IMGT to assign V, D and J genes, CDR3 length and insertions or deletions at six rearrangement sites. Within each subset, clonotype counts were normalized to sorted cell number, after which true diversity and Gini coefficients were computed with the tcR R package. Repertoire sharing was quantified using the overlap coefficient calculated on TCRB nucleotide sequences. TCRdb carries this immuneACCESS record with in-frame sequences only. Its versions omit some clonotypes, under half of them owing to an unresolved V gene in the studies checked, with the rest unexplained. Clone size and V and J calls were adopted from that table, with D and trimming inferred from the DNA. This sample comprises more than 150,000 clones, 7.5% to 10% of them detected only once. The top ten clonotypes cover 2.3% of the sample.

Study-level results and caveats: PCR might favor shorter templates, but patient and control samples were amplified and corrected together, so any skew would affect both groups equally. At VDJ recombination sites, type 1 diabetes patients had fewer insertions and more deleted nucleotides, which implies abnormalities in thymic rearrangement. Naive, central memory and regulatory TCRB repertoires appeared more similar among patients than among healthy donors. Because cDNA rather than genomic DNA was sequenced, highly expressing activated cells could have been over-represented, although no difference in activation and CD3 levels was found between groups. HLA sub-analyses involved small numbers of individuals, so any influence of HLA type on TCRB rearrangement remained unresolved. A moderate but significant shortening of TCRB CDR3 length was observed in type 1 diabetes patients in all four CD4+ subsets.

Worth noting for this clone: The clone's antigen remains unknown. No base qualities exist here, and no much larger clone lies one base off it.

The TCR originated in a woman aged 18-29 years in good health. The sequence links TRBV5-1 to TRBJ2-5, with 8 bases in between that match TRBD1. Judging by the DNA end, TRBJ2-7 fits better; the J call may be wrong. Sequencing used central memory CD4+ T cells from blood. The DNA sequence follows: TGCGCCAGCAGCCCGCTAGGACAGGGCGGCACCTACGAGCAGTACTTC. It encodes CASSPLGQGGTYEQYF.